Listed below are T cell receptor beta chains from one sample, sequenced in a study of blood T cell repertoires in COVID-19. Assay used: immunoSEQ multiplex PCR; TCRdb lists only in-frame clones, some missing. This table has over 250,000 clones, 85% to 90% appearing once. The sample comprised peripheral blood. The receptors here all came from a woman aged 40 to 50 who had recovered from COVID-19. The CDR3 runs from the conserved cysteine through the conserved F or W. The D gene is left open where the match is weak. Expanded clones are given a class, and other clones once, few, many or no size at all.

abundance | j_gene | d_gene | v_gene | CDR3aa | CDR3nt
. | TRBJ1-1 | TRBD1 | TRBV9 | CASSRDRVTEAFF | TGTGCCAGCAGCCGAGACAGGGTTACTGAAGCTTTCTTT
. | TRBJ2-1 | TRBD2 | TRBV10-3 | CAISPTSGSSYNEQFF | TGTGCCATCAGTCCGACTAGCGGTAGCTCCTACAATGAGCAGTTCTTC
. | TRBJ2-5 | TRBD2 | TRBV5-4 | CASSPRPLAGGNQETQYF | TGTGCCAGCAGCCCAAGGCCGCTAGCGGGGGGCAACCAAGAGACCCAGTACTTC
. | TRBJ1-5 | TRBD1 | TRBV6-5 | CATGQGGLGNQPQHF | TGTGCCACCGGCCAGGGGGGCTTGGGCAATCAGCCCCAGCATTTT
. | TRBJ2-1 | TRBD2 | TRBV19 | CASSILAGNEQFF | TGTGCCAGTAGTATTCTAGCGGGGAATGAGCAGTTCTTC
. | TRBJ2-4 | . | TRBV24-1 | CATSDSAAIGDIQYF | TGTGCCACCAGTGATTCCGCAGCGATAGGAGACATTCAGTACTTC
. | TRBJ2-7 | . | TRBV6-5 | CASSPRHPLYEQYF | TGTGCCAGCAGTCCCCGACATCCTCTATACGAGCAGTACTTC
. | TRBJ2-7 | . | TRBV27 | CASSLMAGDEQYF | TGTGCCAGCAGTTTGATGGCAGGGGACGAGCAGTACTTC
once | TRBJ2-7 | TRBD2 | TRBV11-2 | CASSTRPGGLPHEQYF | TGTGCCAGCAGCACCCGACCGGGGGGGCTTCCCCACGAGCAGTACTTC
. | TRBJ2-7 | . | TRBV19 | CASSMLGVSVGEQYF | TGTGCCAGTAGTATGCTCGGGGTCTCAGTGGGCGAGCAGTACTTC
. | TRBJ1-1 | . | TRBV7-3 | CASSLMLAKNTEAFF | TGTGCCAGCAGCTTAATGCTCGCTAAGAACACTGAAGCTTTCTTT
. | TRBJ2-7 | TRBD2 | TRBV7-2 | CASSPLAGANIYEQYF | TGTGCCAGCAGTCCTTTAGCGGGGGCCAATATCTACGAGCAGTACTTC
many | TRBJ1-1 | . | TRBV9 | CASSVGGGSNTEAFF | TGTGCCAGCAGCGTAGGCGGGGGCTCGAACACTGAAGCTTTCTTT
few | TRBJ1-1 | . | TRBV10-2 | CASRLSGGAFF | TGCGCCAGCAGGCTATCAGGAGGGGCTTTCTTT
. | TRBJ2-5 | . | TRBV13 | CASSSGRTWETQYF | TGTGCCAGCAGCTCGGGAAGGACTTGGGAGACCCAGTACTTC
. | TRBJ2-7 | TRBD1 | TRBV18 | CASSPQAGGYEQYF | TGTGCCAGCTCACCACAAGCAGGGGGCTACGAGCAGTACTTC
. | TRBJ2-3 | TRBD2 | TRBV20-1 | CSASPGGGRGLSSTDTQYF | TGCAGTGCTAGTCCCGGGGGGGGCCGGGGGTTGTCTAGCACAGATACGCAGTATTTT
. | TRBJ1-1 | TRBD1 | TRBV6-5 | CASIYRGGWTEAFF | TGTGCCAGCATATACAGGGGGGGATGGACTGAAGCTTTCTTT
few | TRBJ1-6 | . | TRBV4-1 | CASSLQRALSSPLHF | TGCGCCAGCAGCCTACAGAGGGCCCTGTCCTCACCCCTCCACTTT
. | TRBJ1-4 | TRBD1 | TRBV28 | CASRRPHRGQQEKLFF | TGTGCCAGCAGGAGACCACACAGGGGACAGCAGGAAAAACTGTTTTTT
. | TRBJ1-5 | TRBD1 | TRBV7-9 | CASSSDNRGLNQPQHF | TGTGCCAGCAGCAGCGACAACAGGGGGCTCAATCAGCCCCAGCATTTT
medium-sized | TRBJ1-3 | . | TRBV12-3/TRBV12-4 | CASSLTAGNTIYF | TGTGCCAGCAGTTTAACAGCTGGAAACACCATATATTTT
. | TRBJ2-4 | TRBD1 | TRBV7-2 | CASSLDRGDAKNIQYF | TGTGCCAGCAGCCTAGACAGGGGCGACGCCAAAAACATTCAGTACTTC
. | TRBJ2-2 | TRBD1 | TRBV2 | CASSEIGTAYTGELFF | TGTGCCAGCAGTGAAATCGGGACAGCGTACACCGGGGAGCTGTTTTTT
. | TRBJ2-7 | TRBD1 | TRBV7-8 | CASPQRDSSYEQYF | TGTGCCAGCCCACAAAGGGACAGCTCCTACGAGCAGTACTTC
. | TRBJ1-6 | . | TRBV3-1/TRBV3-2 | CASSFQNSPLHF | TGTGCCAGCAGTTTTCAGAATTCACCCCTCCACTTT
. | TRBJ1-1 | . | TRBV12-3/TRBV12-4 | CASTPTGGTEAFF | TGTGCCAGCACCCCGACCGGGGGGACTGAAGCTTTCTTT
. | TRBJ2-3 | TRBD2 | TRBV7-2 | CASSVYSGGAGDTQYF | TGTGCCAGCAGCGTCTATAGCGGGGGGGCGGGAGATACGCAGTATTTT
. | TRBJ2-3 | . | TRBV11-2 | CASSYRGGTSTDTQYF | TGTGCCAGCAGCTACCGTGGGGGGACTAGCACAGATACGCAGTATTTT
. | TRBJ1-1 | . | TRBV24-1 | CATSRGQGVNTEAFF | TGTGCCACCAGTCGGGGACAAGGAGTGAACACTGAAGCTTTCTTT
. | TRBJ1-2 | TRBD1 | TRBV19 | CASSIGQGAHTNYGYTF | TGTGCCAGTAGTATCGGACAGGGGGCCCACACTAACTATGGCTACACCTTC
. | TRBJ1-4 | . | TRBV29-1 | CSAGSGRGGEKLFF | TGCAGCGCAGGATCGGGAAGGGGAGGTGAAAAACTGTTTTTT
. | TRBJ1-2 | . | TRBV9 | CASSVDGYSGYTF | TGTGCCAGCAGCGTAGACGGGTACTCTGGCTACACCTTC
. | TRBJ2-1 | TRBD2 | TRBV9 | CASSPRVSGGAFVGNEQFF | TGTGCCAGCAGCCCGCGGGTTAGCGGGGGGGCCTTTGTGGGCAATGAGCAGTTCTTC
. | TRBJ1-2 | . | TRBV6-6 | CASSLRGADYGYTF | TGTGCCAGCAGCCTCAGGGGCGCAGACTATGGCTACACCTTC